This T cell receptor (beta chain) is from a study of blood T cells in healthy people across ages (dated by TCRdb to the mid-2010s). Concerning the study at large: In model experiments, roughly one uniquely barcoded TCR beta cDNA molecule per two T cells was captured by template switching. Four age groups were formed from the donors: young (average roughly 15 years), middle-aged (less than 40), aged (about 62) and long-lived (less than 85). To avoid experimental bias, donors of different ages were distributed randomly across sequencing lanes. The study analyzed two additional independent replicas of 1 million unique cDNA reads from the same blood draw for two donors, one aged 18 to 30 and one aged 80 or older. The study measured age-related changes in TCR beta repertoire diversity using deep sequencing normalized with unique cDNA molecular identifiers.

The paper as a whole reports these results and caveats: The percentage of naive T cells measured by flow cytometry correlated strongly with observed TCR beta diversity. Because the CMV infection status of the donors was unknown, age-related changes in expanded clonotypes may potentially have been confounded. Compared with the aged group, the long-lived group had more naive CD4+ T cells, fewer expanded clones and increased TCR diversity, a pattern suggesting age selection. Estimates of total diversity based on one million sequenced T cells were regarded as lower bounds and as underestimates. Since profiling was done on bulk unsorted PBMCs, naive and antigen-experienced compartments could not be conclusively compared. Observed TCR beta diversity per million T cells fell roughly linearly with age, and a significant reduction was already apparent by age roughly 40.

Comment on this clonotype: The target of this receptor is not known. No much larger clone is present one base from it, and per-base qualities are unavailable.

Receptors were amplified or captured by 5' RACE. Sequencing instrument: Illumina HiSeq 2500. A second roughly 6 to 11 cycle PCR used a sample-barcoded 5' primer and a J-beta primer mix. A template-switch 5' adaptor carrying 12 random nucleotides introduced a unique molecular identifier onto each TCR beta cDNA molecule. At least 3 million CDR3-containing paired-end reads were obtained from each sample. The Mint cDNA synthesis kit, primed by a TRBC-specific oligonucleotide, was used to synthesize first-strand cDNA from all RNA. Following uracil-DNA glycosylase treatment, a first 18-cycle PCR with universal primers M1SS and BC2_uni_R was performed on all cDNA. On the authors' methods: Each sample was normalized by randomly selecting 1 million high-quality reads, each carrying a distinct molecular identifier. Reads sharing molecular identifiers were discarded rather than binned into consensus sequences. MiTCR, with a Q25 quality threshold and the strictest error-elimination algorithm, was used for CDR3 identification, clonotype clustering and error correction. Lower-bound total TCR beta diversity was estimated with a nonparametric unseen species model using Euler transformation. Using fastp at Q25 and MiXCR, TCRdb reprocessed the public reads and kept productive beta chains. Each CDR3 protein gets just one entry, which takes the most common genes and DNA from the rows behind it. Here the V and J calls rest on TCRdb's processing, not on the authors' analysis. The table for this sample lists about 1.8 million distinct CDR3 sequences; around half of them were counted only once. The ten largest clones represent 2.1% of the sample.

The donors were roughly 38 Caucasian individuals from Russia, aged roughly 6 to 100 years, who were systemically healthy. Approximately 9.7 milliliters of peripheral blood were drawn from each donor into EDTA-treated Vacutainer tubes. Ficoll-Paque density-gradient centrifugation was used to isolate PBMCs, with at least 7 million obtained per sample. Total RNA, at least 6 micrograms per sample, was extracted from PBMCs with Trizol reagent. For every donor, an aliquot of PBMCs went through flow cytometry to measure the percentages of naive CD45RAhigh/CD27high T cells. Sample: blood. The TCR originated in a woman aged 40 to 55 in good health.

The bases are TGTGCCAGCAGTCCCCGCGGCCGACAGGGGAGTAATTCACCCCTCCACTTT. This gives the protein CASSPRGRQGSNSPLHF. Recombination joined TRBV27 with TRBJ1-6; 8 middle bases align to TRBD1. The CDR3 has 17 amino acids, counting the end cysteine and phenylalanine. Only CDR3 DNA remains: 51 bases, in frame from the first base. CDR1 and CDR2 are read off the germline V gene (reference sequence) as MNHEY and SMNVEV. The junction shows trimming of 5 bases on V and 6 bases on J, and the gene matches do not reach 12 bases of it.